This T cell receptor beta chain was retrieved from a study of T cells in Graves' hyperthyroidism and ophthalmopathy. Study-wide results and caveats: Among clonotypes expanded in thyroid above 0.001, most were also found in blood. In validation, the model predicted ophthalmopathy. These predictions came a median 6.5 months before onset.

This clonotype has ten or more counts. Its antigen remains unknown. Subjects aged 18 to 65 presented with newly diagnosed hyperthyroidism of less than 2 months' duration. This blood was taken when hyperthyroidism was first diagnosed, before any ophthalmopathy symptoms existed. With 2 bases clipped from V and 4 bases from J, the junction kept 16 bases outside the gene matches. The CDR3 runs to 18 residues. Germline assignment: CDR1 SEHNR and CDR2 FQNEAQ (reference sequence). The source material, RNA transcripts, was used to amplify TCR beta CDR3 regions. TCR CDR3 regions were first amplified by RT-PCR with HTBI primers. TCRdb re-analysed the multiplex PCR reads in MiXCR, keeping a single row per CDR3 protein. The data hold approximately 400,000 distinct CDR3 sequences, with 15% to 18% observed a single time.

The TCR was taken from a woman under 30 with Graves' hyperthyroidism that later progressed to Graves' ophthalmopathy. The chain uses TRBV7-9 and TRBJ2-7, with 8 bases aligning to TRBD2. What was sequenced was blood. Written as DNA, the CDR3 is TGTGCCAGCAGCTTACATGGAAGGGGGTCCAGCGGGAGTTACGAGCAGTACTTC. Its protein is CASSLHGRGSSGSYEQYF.